This record concerns one T cell receptor beta chain sequence. With a J-beta primer mix and a sample-barcoded 5' primer, a second PCR ran roughly 7 to 11 cycles. TCRdb re-analysed the 5' RACE reads in MiXCR, keeping a single row per CDR3 protein. Of about 720,000 distinct CDR3 sequences listed, approximately 21% are singletons. Trimming pared 2 bases from V and 6 bases from J, leaving 4 bases between. Germline V gene data show CDR1 as SNHLY and CDR2 as FYNNEI. This CDR3 is built from 11 residues. This sample was taken from a study of blood T cells in healthy people across ages. The sequence was obtained from a man between 65 and 79 years old in good health. V gene TRBV2 combines with J gene TRBJ2-5; D gene ambiguous. Sequencing was performed on blood. CDR3 nucleotide sequence: TGTGCCAGCAGTGAAAGGCAGACCCAGTACTTC. Translated: CASSERQTQYF.